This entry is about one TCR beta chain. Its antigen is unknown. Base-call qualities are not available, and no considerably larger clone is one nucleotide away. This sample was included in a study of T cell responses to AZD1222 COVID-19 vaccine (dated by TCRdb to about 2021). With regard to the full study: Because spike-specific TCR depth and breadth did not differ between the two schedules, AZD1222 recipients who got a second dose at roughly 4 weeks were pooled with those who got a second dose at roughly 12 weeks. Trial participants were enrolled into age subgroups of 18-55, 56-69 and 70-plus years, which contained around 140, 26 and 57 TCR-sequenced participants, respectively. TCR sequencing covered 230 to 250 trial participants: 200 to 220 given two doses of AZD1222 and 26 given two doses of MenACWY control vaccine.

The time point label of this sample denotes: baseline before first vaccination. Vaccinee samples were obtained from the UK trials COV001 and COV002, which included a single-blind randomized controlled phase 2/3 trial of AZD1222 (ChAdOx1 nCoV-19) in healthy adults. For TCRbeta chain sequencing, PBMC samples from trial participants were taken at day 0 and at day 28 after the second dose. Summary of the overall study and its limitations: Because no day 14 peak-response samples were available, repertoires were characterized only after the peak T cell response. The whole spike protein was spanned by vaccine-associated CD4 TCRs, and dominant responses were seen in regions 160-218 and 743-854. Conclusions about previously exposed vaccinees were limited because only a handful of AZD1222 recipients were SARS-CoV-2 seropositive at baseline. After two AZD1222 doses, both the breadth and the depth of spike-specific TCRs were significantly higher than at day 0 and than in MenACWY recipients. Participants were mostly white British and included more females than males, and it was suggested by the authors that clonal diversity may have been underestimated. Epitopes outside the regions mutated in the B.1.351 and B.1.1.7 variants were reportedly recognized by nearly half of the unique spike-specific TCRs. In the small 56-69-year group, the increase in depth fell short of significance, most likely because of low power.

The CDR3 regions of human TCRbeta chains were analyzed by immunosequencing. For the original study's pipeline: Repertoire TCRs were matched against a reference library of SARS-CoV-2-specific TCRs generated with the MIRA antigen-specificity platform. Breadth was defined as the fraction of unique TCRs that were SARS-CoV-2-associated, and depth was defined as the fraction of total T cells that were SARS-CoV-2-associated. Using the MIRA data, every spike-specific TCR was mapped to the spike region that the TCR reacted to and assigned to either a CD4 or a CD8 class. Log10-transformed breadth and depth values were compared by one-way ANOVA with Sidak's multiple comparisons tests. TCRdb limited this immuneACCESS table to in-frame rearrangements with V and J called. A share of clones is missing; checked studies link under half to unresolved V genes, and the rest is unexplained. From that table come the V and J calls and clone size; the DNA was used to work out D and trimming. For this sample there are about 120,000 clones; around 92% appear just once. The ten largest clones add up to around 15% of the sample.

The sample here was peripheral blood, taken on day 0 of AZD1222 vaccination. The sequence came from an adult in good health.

The CDR3 corresponds to CASRPDRGLVGQETQYF. The nucleotide sequence is given as TGTGCCAGCAGGCCGGACAGGGGGCTTGTAGGCCAAGAGACCCAGTACTTC. The receptor chain draws on TRBV28 and TRBJ2-5, and 11 bases in between align with TRBD1. The CDR3 spans 17 residues, from the cysteine through the phenylalanine. Only the CDR3 region is kept as DNA, spanning 51 bases read in frame from base 1. The germline V gene specifies MDHEN as CDR1 and SYDVKM as CDR2. Trimming takes 6 bases off V and 1 base off J; junction bases not matched to a gene: 10.